This entry describes one T cell receptor (beta chain). This specimen comes from a study of T cell responses to AZD1222 COVID-19 vaccine. CDR3 length: 12 residues. Germline V gives CDR1 SEHNR, CDR2 FQNEAQ (reference sequence). J gave up 8 bases and V 5 bases, and 2 bases lay outside the gene matches. Method: immunoSEQ multiplex PCR; TCRdb's copy keeps in-frame clones and lacks some. The sample carries fewer than 200,000 clones, around 92% recorded once. The receptor was derived from an adult in good health. Source: peripheral blood, taken on day 0 of MenACWY control vaccination. This chain uses TRBV7-9 with TRBJ1-1; 10 bases are a match to TRBD1. The CDR3 protein is CASSAGQGEAFF. The CDR3 DNA reads TGTGCCAGCAGCGCGGGACAGGGGGAAGCTTTCTTT.